A single T cell receptor (beta chain) is shown here with its context. Its antigen is undetermined. Donors had nominal health at sampling but likely had unrecorded immune exposures. Trimming removed 3 bases at V and 14 bases at J, with 17 bases between. CDR1 is SNHLY, CDR2 FYNNEI, per germline. The CDR3 contains 13 residues. The sample is drawn from a study of cytomegalovirus exposure and HLA in healthy donors. With 60 Vbeta and 13 Jbeta primers, the PCR was carried out. The table came from immunoSEQ multiplex PCR; TCRdb's copy has only in-frame clones and leaves some out. The sample shows about 240,000 clones, 70% to 90% of them seen only once. Whole-study results and caveats: Specific recognition of CMV antigens was confirmed in vitro for a few chains (all CMV-associated).

The chain joins TRBV2 to TRBJ2-1; D possibly corresponds to TRBD1 (6 bases). Material for sequencing was PBMCs. This TCR came from an older woman in good health and CMV-seropositive. The CDR3 sequence: CASSDQKQGVKFF. CDR3 in DNA: TGTGCCAGCAGTGACCAGAAACAGGGCGTCAAGTTCTTC.